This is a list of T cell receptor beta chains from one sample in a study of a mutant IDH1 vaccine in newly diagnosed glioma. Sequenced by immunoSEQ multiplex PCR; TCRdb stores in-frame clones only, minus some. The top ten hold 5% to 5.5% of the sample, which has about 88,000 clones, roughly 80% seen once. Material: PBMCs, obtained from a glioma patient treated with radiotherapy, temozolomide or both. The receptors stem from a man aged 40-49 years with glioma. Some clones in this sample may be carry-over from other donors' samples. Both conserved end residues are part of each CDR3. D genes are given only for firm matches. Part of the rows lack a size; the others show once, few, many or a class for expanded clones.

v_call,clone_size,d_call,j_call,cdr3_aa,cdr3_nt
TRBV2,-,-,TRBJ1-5,CASRGITFSNQPQHF,TGTGCCAGCAGAGGGATTACTTTTAGCAATCAGCCCCAGCATTTT
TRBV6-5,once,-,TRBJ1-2,CASSLTAVYGYTF,TGTGCCAGCAGTCTGACAGCGGTATATGGCTACACCTTC
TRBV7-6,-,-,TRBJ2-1,CASSQWTTDNEQFF,TGTGCCAGCAGCCAGTGGACAACAGATAATGAGCAGTTCTTC
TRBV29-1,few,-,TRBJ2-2,CSVESPQGKSGGELFF,TGCAGCGTTGAATCCCCCCAGGGGAAGTCGGGCGGGGAGCTGTTTTTT
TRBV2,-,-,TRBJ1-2,CASLRAGLYGYTF,TGTGCCAGCCTAAGAGCCGGGCTTTATGGCTACACCTTC
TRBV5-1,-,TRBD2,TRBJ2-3,CASSFSGGEFTQYF,TGCGCCAGCAGCTTCAGCGGGGGGGAATTTACGCAGTATTTT
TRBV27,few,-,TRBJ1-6,CASGSGLRNSPLHF,TGTGCCAGCGGTTCGGGACTCCGAAATTCACCCCTCCACTTT
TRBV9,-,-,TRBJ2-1,CASSGDIAGEYNEQFF,TGTGCCAGCAGCGGGGACATTGCGGGAGAGTACAATGAGCAGTTCTTC
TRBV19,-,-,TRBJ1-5,CASGTQLGVSSQPQHF,TGTGCCAGTGGGACGCAGCTGGGGGTCTCCAGTCAGCCCCAGCATTTT
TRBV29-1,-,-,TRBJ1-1,CSVDYLNTEAFF,TGCAGCGTTGATTATCTAAACACTGAAGCTTTCTTT
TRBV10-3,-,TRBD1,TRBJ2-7,CAISGQGDEQYF,TGTGCCATCAGCGGACAGGGGGACGAGCAGTACTTC
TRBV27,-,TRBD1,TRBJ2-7,CASSRQGLKAYEQYF,TGTGCCAGCAGCAGACAGGGGTTAAAGGCCTACGAGCAGTACTTC
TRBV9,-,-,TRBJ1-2,CASSVGRVGGYTF,TGTGCCAGCAGCGTAGGAAGAGTGGGGGGCTACACCTTC
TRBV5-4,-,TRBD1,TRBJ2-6,CAVRPGQEFSGANVLTF,TGTGCCGTCAGGCCGGGACAGGAATTCTCTGGGGCCAACGTCCTGACTTTC
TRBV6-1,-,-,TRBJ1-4,CASSELFATNEKLFF,TGTGCCAGCAGTGAATTGTTTGCAACTAATGAAAAACTGTTTTTT
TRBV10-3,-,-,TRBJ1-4,CAARGAGEKLFF,TGTGCCGCCCGTGGAGCGGGTGAAAAACTGTTTTTT
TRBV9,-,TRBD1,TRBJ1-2,CASSPSGGSGGYTF,TGTGCCAGCAGCCCTTCAGGGGGATCAGGTGGCTACACCTTC
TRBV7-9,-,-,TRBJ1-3,CASSSNPSAGGSGNTIYF,TGTGCCAGCAGCTCCAACCCTTCGGCCGGCGGCTCTGGAAACACCATATATTTT
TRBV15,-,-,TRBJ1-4,CATSRARDGNEKLFF,TGTGCCACCAGCAGAGCCCGGGACGGAAATGAAAAACTGTTTTTT
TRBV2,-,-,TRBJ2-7,CASRTGYASYEQYF,TGTGCCAGCCGTACAGGGTACGCTTCCTACGAGCAGTACTTC
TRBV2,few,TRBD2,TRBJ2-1,CASSVKRAGGSQFF,TGTGCCAGCAGTGTAAAAAGGGCGGGGGGCTCCCAGTTCTTC
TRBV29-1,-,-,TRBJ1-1,CSVERDENTEAFF,TGCAGCGTTGAACGAGATGAGAACACTGAAGCTTTCTTT
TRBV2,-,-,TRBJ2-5,CASSRHTSSQETQYF,TGTGCCAGCAGTCGACATACTAGTAGCCAAGAGACCCAGTACTTC
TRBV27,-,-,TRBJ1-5,CASSAYSNQPQHF,TGTGCCAGCAGTGCCTATAGCAATCAGCCCCAGCATTTT
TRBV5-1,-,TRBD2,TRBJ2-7,CASVPWDYIYEQYF,TGCGCCAGCGTTCCTTGGGACTATATCTACGAGCAGTACTTC
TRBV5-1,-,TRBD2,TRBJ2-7,CASSPGWTSGAYEQYF,TGCGCCAGCAGCCCCGGCTGGACTAGCGGGGCCTACGAGCAGTACTTC
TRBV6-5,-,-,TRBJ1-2,CATRNQGHYGYTF,TGTGCCACCCGAAACCAGGGTCACTATGGCTACACCTTC
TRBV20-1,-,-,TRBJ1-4,CSARRSGELFF,TGCAGTGCCAGACGATCCGGGGAACTGTTTTTT